This T cell receptor (beta chain) was retrieved from a study of regulatory T cells in long-lasting Graves disease. Study in general: Graves' patients, newly diagnosed, had taken antithyroid drugs under 3 months.

Time point denoted: newly diagnosed GD, antithyroid drugs for less than 3 months. PBMC RNA was the source of the TCR library. Guidelines of the American Thyroid Association were used to diagnose Graves' disease. Arm-PCR of CDR3 regions and iRepertoire HTBI primers were used to build TCR beta libraries. Under the authors' procedure: Gene usage covered some 60 TRBV and roughly 14 TRBJ segments. Each CDR3 protein gets one entry after TCRdb re-called the multiplex PCR reads with MiXCR. TCRdb assigned the V and J calls; the authors' analysis was not used. This sample has 440,000 or so distinct CDR3 sequences; 15% occur once, and the top ten carry approximately 15%. This clonotype was detected a few times. These same records also appear under a second study, on T cells in Graves' hyperthyroidism and ophthalmopathy. That work adds: When the TCR CDR3 underwent first-round RT-PCR, the HTBI primer set was used.

Material: peripheral blood mononuclear cells (PBMCs), obtained at new diagnosis, from a patient treated with antithyroid drugs. This TCR derives from a woman in her thirties with Graves disease.

Here the CDR3 reads CASSQEVSTDTQYF. CDR3 in DNA: TGTGCCAGCAGCCAGGAGGTGAGCACAGATACGCAGTATTTT. The gene calls are TRBV14 and TRBJ2-3; D is perhaps TRBD2 (5 bases). The CDR3 has 14 residues. Per the germline V gene, CDR1 is SGHDN and CDR2 is FVKESK. V lost 3 bases and J 0 bases, leaving 7 bases between the germline ends.